This TCR beta chain was sequenced in a study of cytotoxic CD8 clonotypes in ibrutinib-treated CLL. The V end lost 3 bases, the J end lost 7 bases, and 15 bases lay between the germline ends. CDR1 is MGHRA and CDR2 is YSYEKL in the germline V gene. This CDR3 is built from 15 residues. Points on this clone: Its antigen is not known.

Overall study results and limits: An increase in clonality occurred at ibrutinib response, followed by a return toward baseline at progression.

The protocol was immunoSEQ multiplex PCR, while the TCRdb copy is restricted to in-frame clones and leaves out a portion. This sample has approximately 340,000 clones, with 60% to 80% found just once. The source material was PBMCs, sampled after 36 months of ibrutinib treatment. This clonotype originated in a human donor with chronic lymphocytic leukemia. The gene calls are TRBV4-1 and TRBJ1-4; no clear D gene. CDR3 DNA sequence: TGCGCCAGCAGCCACCCGGGATTCCCTGGTGAAAAACTGTTTTTT. This gives the protein CASSHPGFPGEKLFF.